This T cell receptor (beta chain) appears in the sequencing data of a study of blood T cell repertoires in COVID-19. About the study: From T cells, B-cell-depleted T cells, or PBMCs came the material, which was cDNA or gDNA.

This clone showed up just once. With 7 bases removed from V and 1 base from J, the gap between germline ends came to 10 bases. CDR1 and CDR2 from the germline V gene are LNHDA and SQIVND (reference sequence). This CDR3 spans 13 amino acids. Original methodology: Researchers report that nucleated cell counts were estimated from reference gene primer amplification. TCRdb's copy holds only in-frame clones and misses some; the assay was immunoSEQ multiplex PCR. Clone size and V and J calls were adopted from that table, with D and trimming inferred from the DNA. This sample yields some 100,000 clones, of which about 90% are seen a single time; approximately 7% belongs to the top ten.

Source material: peripheral blood. The clonotype comes from a man aged 25 to 45 in a cohort sampled during active COVID-19. The V and J genes are TRBV19 and TRBJ1-1; the D gene is possibly TRBD1 (6 bases). The DNA for the CDR3 is TGTGCCAGTACCGCAGGGGCGAACACTGAAGCTTTCTTT. Translating gives CASTAGANTEAFF.